These 10 T cell receptor beta chains were sequenced from one sample in a study of PD-1 blockade in classical Hodgkin lymphoma. Time point defined: newly diagnosed, previously untreated cHL patient sample. Assay: immunoSEQ multiplex PCR; the TCRdb copy retains only in-frame clones and omits some. Among fewer than 35,000 clones, 90% to 95% were seen once, and the ten largest hold 2% to 2.5%. Material: peripheral blood mononuclear cells (PBMCs). Source of these receptors: a human donor with classical Hodgkin lymphoma.

This chain uses TRBV13 with TRBJ2-3, with a weak D call TRBD2 (5 bases). V was shortened by 3 bases and J by 5 bases, with 6 bases between the two germline ends. From germline, CDR1 is PRHDT and CDR2 FYEKMQ (reference sequence). The CDR3 has 12 amino acids. The CDR3 DNA reads as TGTGCCAGCAGCTTCGGAGGAGATACGCAGTATTTT. Amino acid sequence: CASSFGGDTQYF.

This sequence joins TRBV5-1 and TRBJ2-7, with a possible D match to TRBD2 (8 bases). V shed 4 bases and J shed 3 bases, with 17 bases lying between them. The CDR3 runs to 15 residues. Germline CDR1 SGHRS, CDR2 YFSETQ. The CDR3 region is CASSPGGTVNYEQYF. In nucleotides, the CDR3 is TGCGCCAGCAGCCCGGGGGGGACAGTCAACTACGAGCAGTACTTC.

This rearrangement joins TRBV15 to TRBJ2-2; no definite D call. Trimming left V 5 bases short and J 4 bases short, with 5 bases between. CDR3 length: 12 amino acids. The germline V gene encodes CDR1 LNHNV and CDR2 YYDKDF (reference sequence). CDR3 in amino acids: CATSGLTGELFF. The CDR3 coding sequence is TGTGCCACCAGCGGCCTCACCGGGGAGCTGTTTTTT. The entire variable domain, with the rest obtained from reference TRBV15 and TRBJ2-2, is as follows: DAMVIQNPRYQVTQFGKPVTLSCSQTLNHNVMYWYQQKSSQAPKLLFHYYDKDFNNEADTPDNFQSRRPNTSFCFLDIRSPGLGDTAMYLCATSGLTGELFFGEGSRLTVL.

This chain links TRBV29-1 with TRBJ2-3; D perhaps matches TRBD2 (7 bases). Germline V lookup: CDR1 SQVTM, CDR2 ANQGSEA. The CDR3 is made up of 14 amino acids. Trimming cost V 4 bases and J 3 bases, with 14 bases left between them. CDR3 DNA: TGCAGCGTTGGGGGGGGCCTCTCAACAGATACGCAGTATTTT. This sequence encodes CSVGGGLSTDTQYF.

This rearrangement joins TRBV5-1 to TRBJ1-3; D unclear. This CDR3 has 13 residues. Trimming took 4 bases from V and 1 from J, leaving 6 bases between them. Germline CDR1 reads SGHRS; CDR2 reads YFSETQ. The DNA for the CDR3 is TGCGCCAGCAGCCCCCTTTCTGGAAACACCATATATTTT. Amino acid sequence: CASSPLSGNTIYF.

The chain employs TRBV7-8 and TRBJ2-3; TRBD2 is a possible D gene (5 bases). Germline values: CDR1 SGHVS, CDR2 FQNEAQ. This CDR3 is 16 amino acids long. Trimming took off 5 bases at V and 2 bases at J, with 17 bases between the two ends. The CDR3 DNA reads as TGTGCCAGCAGCGCGGACTTGTCTAGAGTCACAGATACGCAGTATTTT. Amino acids: CASSADLSRVTDTQYF.

V gene TRBV5-6 combines with J gene TRBJ2-5; 11 nucleotides line up with TRBD2. The CDR3 runs 15 residues. V shed 2 bases and J 2 bases; nucleotides not matched to a gene: 2. Per germline, CDR1 SGHDT and CDR2 YYEEEE. The DNA of the CDR3 is TGTGCCAGCAGCTTCAGACTAGCGGGACAAGAGACCCAGTACTTC. Its protein is CASSFRLAGQETQYF.

The V call is TRBV9, the J call TRBJ2-2, with TRBD2 identical over 11 bases. V lost 0 bases and J lost 3; bases outside the gene matches: 4. The germline CDR1 and CDR2 sequences are SGDLS and YYNGEE. The length of the CDR3 is 17 residues. CDR3 residues: CASSVASGGPDTGELFF. CDR3 DNA sequence: TGTGCCAGCAGCGTAGCTAGCGGGGGGCCAGACACCGGGGAGCTGTTTTTT.

The chain employs TRBV2 and TRBJ1-1, with D tentatively TRBD1 (6 bases). Trimming removed 6 bases from V and 4 bases from J, with 18 bases in between. The V gene's germline CDR1 is SNHLY and CDR2 FYNNEI. The length of the CDR3 is 15 residues. Written as DNA, the CDR3 is TGTGCCAGCAGGAGGGGAGGGGGTTCGGGCACTGAAGCTTTCTTT. This encodes CASRRGGGSGTEAFF.

This chain connects TRBV7-2 to TRBJ2-7; 14 bases match TRBD2. Germline trimming cut 6 bases from V and 0 bases from J; bases unmatched to any gene: 7. Germline CDR1 is SGHTA and CDR2 is FQGNSA. The CDR3 sequence is 17 residues long. Here the CDR3 reads CASRLTSGGASSYEQYF. The CDR3 region has the DNA TGTGCCAGCAGGCTGACTAGCGGGGGGGCAAGCTCCTACGAGCAGTACTTC.